The 8 T cell receptor beta chains in this list originate from one sample, sequenced in a study of radiotherapy plus CTLA-4 blockade in lung cancer (dated by TCRdb to the late 2010s). Libraries were made using the immunoSEQ multiplex PCR assay. TCRdb limited this immuneACCESS table to in-frame rearrangements with V and J called. A share of clones is missing; checked studies link under half to unresolved V genes, and the rest is unexplained. The sample yields tens of thousands of clones; 60% to 75% were counted once. The ten largest clones capture 4% to 5.5% of the sample. The sample was peripheral blood, taken from a patient treated with radiotherapy plus ipilimumab. The receptors stem from a human donor with non-small cell lung cancer whose response to radiotherapy plus ipilimumab could not be evaluated.

V gene TRBV7-2 combines with J gene TRBJ2-7, with D maybe TRBD2 (6 bases). Per the germline V gene, CDR1 is SGHTA and CDR2 is FQGNSA. The V and J ends lost 4 bases and 5 bases respectively, with 9 bases between them. There are 12 residues in the CDR3. DNA of the CDR3: TGTGCCAGCAGCTCCTCGGGGGACGAGCAGTACTTC. It yields the protein CASSSSGDEQYF.

This clone was observed a handful of times. The genes are TRBV10-2 and TRBJ1-2, with D unresolved. Germline V gives CDR1 WSHSY, CDR2 SAAADI. The length of the CDR3 is 11 residues. V was clipped by 8 bases and J by 2 bases, with 6 bases between them. The CDR3 sequence is CASGDNYGYTF. In nucleotides, the CDR3 is TGCGCCAGCGGAGACAACTATGGCTACACCTTC.

The CDR3 protein is CASSFRGSNYGYTF. For the CDR3, the DNA is TGTGCCAGCAGTTTCAGGGGCTCTAACTATGGCTACACCTTC. The chain recombines TRBV27 with TRBJ1-2, with D possibly TRBD1 on 6 matching bases. CDR1 is MNHEY, CDR2 SMNVEV, per germline (reference sequence). The CDR3 is 14 amino acids. V lost 3 bases, J lost 0 bases, and 8 bases lay in between.

The rearrangement links TRBV11-3 to TRBJ2-7, with 9 bases identical to TRBD1. V trimming: 5 bases; J trimming: 3 bases; junction bases outside the gene matches: 8. Germline CDR1 reads SGHNT; CDR2 reads YENEEA. The CDR3 loop spans 15 amino acids. Here the CDR3 reads CASSMDTGGFYEQYF. As DNA, the CDR3 is TGTGCCAGCAGCATGGACACAGGGGGCTTCTACGAGCAGTACTTC.

V gene TRBV6-4 combines with J gene TRBJ2-1, with 8 bases aligning to TRBD1. In germline, CDR1 is MRHNA, CDR2 SNTAGT. After removal of 2 bases from V and 8 bases from J, the junction contained 8 bases not matched to a gene. CDR3 size: 15 residues. This CDR3 is CASSDRTGSGDEQFF. The CDR3 DNA is TGTGCCAGCAGTGACAGGACAGGGAGTGGTGATGAGCAGTTCTTC.

The rearrangement uses TRBV5-1 and TRBJ2-5; a possible D gene is TRBD1 (5 bases). Germline assignment: CDR1 SGHRS and CDR2 YFSETQ. This CDR3 region has 14 residues. Trimming stripped 4 bases from V and 1 base from J, with 11 bases between. The CDR3 protein is CASSQDTSQETQYF. CDR3 DNA sequence: TGCGCCAGCAGCCAGGACACATCCCAAGAGACCCAGTACTTC.

The chain has TRBV5-1 and TRBJ1-1, with a possible D match to TRBD1 (5 bases). The V gene's germline CDR1 is SGHRS and CDR2 YFSETQ. This CDR3 has 17 amino acids. The V gene lost 0 bases and the J gene lost 1 base, with 16 bases spanning the gap. CDR3 coding DNA: TGCGCCAGCAGCTTGGTTCCCCCCTCAGACAGGAACACTGAAGCTTTCTTT. This encodes CASSLVPPSDRNTEAFF. Variable domain in full (rest from reference TRBV5-1 and TRBJ1-1): KAGVTQTPRYLIKTRGQQVTLSCSPISGHRSVSWYQQTPGQGLQFLFEYFSETQRNKGNFPGRFSGRQFSNSRSEMNVSTLELGDSALYLCASSLVPPSDRNTEAFFGQGTRLTVV.

This clone was counted between two and nine times. V usage is TRBV20-1 and J usage is TRBJ2-3; D possibly corresponds to TRBD2 (5 bases). With 8 bases removed from V and 5 bases from J, the gap between germline ends came to 11 bases. CDR1 is DFQATT and CDR2 is SNEGSKA in the germline V gene (reference sequence). This CDR3 comprises 11 residues. CDR3 region: CSPTEGDTQYF. The CDR3 coding sequence is TGCAGTCCAACCGAGGGAGATACGCAGTATTTT.